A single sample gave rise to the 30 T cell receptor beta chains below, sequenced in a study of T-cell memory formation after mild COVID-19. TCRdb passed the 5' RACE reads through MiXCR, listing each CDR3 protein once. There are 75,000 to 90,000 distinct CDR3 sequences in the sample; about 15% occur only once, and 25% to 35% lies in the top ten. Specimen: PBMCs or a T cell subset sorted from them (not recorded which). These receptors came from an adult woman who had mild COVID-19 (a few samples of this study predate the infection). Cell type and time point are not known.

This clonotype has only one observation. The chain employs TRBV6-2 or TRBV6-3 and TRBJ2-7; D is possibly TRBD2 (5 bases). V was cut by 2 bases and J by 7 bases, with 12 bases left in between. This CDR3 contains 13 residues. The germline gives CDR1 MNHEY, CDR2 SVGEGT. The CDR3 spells CASSYVRAREQYF. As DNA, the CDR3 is TGTGCCAGCAGTTACGTGAGGGCGCGGGAGCAGTACTTC.

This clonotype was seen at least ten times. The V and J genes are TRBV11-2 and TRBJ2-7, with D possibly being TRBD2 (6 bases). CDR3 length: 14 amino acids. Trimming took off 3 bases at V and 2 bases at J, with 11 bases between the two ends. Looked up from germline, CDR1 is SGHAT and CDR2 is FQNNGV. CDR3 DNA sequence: TGTGCCAGCAGCTTGTCGGGAGCAACCTACGAGCAGTACTTC. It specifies CASSLSGATYEQYF.

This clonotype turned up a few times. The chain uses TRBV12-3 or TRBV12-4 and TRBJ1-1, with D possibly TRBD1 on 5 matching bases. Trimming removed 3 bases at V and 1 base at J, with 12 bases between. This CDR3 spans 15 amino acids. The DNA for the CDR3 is TGTGCCAGCAGTTTCCCGGGGGAGTCGAACACTGAAGCTTTCTTT. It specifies CASSFPGESNTEAFF.

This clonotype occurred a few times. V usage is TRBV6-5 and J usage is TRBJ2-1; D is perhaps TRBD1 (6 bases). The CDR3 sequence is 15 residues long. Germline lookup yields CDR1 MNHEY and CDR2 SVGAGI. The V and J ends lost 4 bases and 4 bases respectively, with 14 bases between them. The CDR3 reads CASSFLGGSYNEQFF. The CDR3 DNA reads TGTGCCAGCAGTTTCCTAGGGGGTTCTTACAATGAGCAGTTCTTC.

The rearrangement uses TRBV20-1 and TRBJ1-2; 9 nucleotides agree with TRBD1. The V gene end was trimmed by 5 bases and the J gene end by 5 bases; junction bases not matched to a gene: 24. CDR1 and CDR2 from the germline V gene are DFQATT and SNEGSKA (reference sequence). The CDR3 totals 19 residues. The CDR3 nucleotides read TGCAGTGCTGGAGGCGGCCCCTATGATTCCGGGACAGGGCTGTATGGCTACACCTTC. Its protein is CSAGGGPYDSGTGLYGYTF.

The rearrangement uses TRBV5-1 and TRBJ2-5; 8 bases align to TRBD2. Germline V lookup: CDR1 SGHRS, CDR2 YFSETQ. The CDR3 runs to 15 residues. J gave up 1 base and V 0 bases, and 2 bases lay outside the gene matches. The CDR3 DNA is TGCGCCAGCAGCTTGGGAGCGGGGGCCCAAGAGACCCAGTACTTC. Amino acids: CASSLGAGAQETQYF.

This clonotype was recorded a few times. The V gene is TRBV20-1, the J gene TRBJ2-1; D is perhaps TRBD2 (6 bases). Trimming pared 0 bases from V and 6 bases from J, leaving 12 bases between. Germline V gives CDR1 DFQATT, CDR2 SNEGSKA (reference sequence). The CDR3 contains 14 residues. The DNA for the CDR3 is TGCAGTGCTAGAGATGGGCTAGCGAGCAATGAGCAGTTCTTC. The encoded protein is CSARDGLASNEQFF.

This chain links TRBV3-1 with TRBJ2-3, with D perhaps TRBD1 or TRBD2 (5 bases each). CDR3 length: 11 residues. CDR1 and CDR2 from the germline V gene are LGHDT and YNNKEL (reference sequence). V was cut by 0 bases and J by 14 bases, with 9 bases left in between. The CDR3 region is CASSQEGDPYF. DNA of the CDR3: TGTGCCAGCAGCCAAGAGGGGGACCCGTATTTT.

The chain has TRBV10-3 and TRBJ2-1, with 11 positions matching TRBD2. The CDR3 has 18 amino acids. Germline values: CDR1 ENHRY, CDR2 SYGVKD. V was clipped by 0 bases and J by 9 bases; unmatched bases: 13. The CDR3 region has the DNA TGTGCCATCAGTGAGTCGAGGTTAGCGGGGGGGCCCGCGGTTGAGCAGTTCTTC. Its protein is CAISESRLAGGPAVEQFF.

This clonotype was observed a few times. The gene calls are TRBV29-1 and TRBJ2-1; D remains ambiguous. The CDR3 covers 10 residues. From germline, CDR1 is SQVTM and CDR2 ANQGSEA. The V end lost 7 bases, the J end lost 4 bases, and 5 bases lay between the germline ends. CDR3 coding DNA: TGCAGCGCAGTGTACAATGAGCAGTTCTTC. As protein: CSAVYNEQFF.

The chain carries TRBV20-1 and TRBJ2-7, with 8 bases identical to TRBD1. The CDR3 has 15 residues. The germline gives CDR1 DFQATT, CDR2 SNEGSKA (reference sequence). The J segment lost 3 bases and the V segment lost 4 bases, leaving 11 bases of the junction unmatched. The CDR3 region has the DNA TGCAGTGCTATTGGACGAGACAGGGGACTCTACGAGCAGTACTTC. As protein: CSAIGRDRGLYEQYF.

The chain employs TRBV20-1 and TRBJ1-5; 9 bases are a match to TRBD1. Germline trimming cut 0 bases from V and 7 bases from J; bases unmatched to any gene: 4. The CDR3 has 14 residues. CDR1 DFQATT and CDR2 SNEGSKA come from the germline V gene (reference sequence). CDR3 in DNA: TGCAGTGCTAGAGAGGACAGGGGCGGACAGCCCCAGCATTTT. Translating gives CSAREDRGGQPQHF.

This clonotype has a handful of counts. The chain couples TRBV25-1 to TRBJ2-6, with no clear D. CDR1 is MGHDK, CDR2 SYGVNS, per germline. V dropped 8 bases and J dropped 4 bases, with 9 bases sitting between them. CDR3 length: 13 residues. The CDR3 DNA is TGTGCCAGCTCACCAGACGGGGCCAACGTCCTGACTTTC. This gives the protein CASSPDGANVLTF.

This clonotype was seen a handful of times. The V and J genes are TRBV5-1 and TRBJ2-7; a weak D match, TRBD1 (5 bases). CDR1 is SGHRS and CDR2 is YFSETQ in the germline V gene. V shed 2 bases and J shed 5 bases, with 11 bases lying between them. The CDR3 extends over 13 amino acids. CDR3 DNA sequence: TGCGCCAGCAGCTTTGCAGGGTATCACGAGCAGTACTTC. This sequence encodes CASSFAGYHEQYF.

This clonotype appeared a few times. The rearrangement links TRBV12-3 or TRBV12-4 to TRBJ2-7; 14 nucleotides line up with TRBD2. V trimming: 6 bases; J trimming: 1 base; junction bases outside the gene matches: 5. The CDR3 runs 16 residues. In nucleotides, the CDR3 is TGTGCCAGCAGCCTGGGACTAGCGGGAGAATCCTACGAGCAGTACTTC. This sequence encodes CASSLGLAGESYEQYF.

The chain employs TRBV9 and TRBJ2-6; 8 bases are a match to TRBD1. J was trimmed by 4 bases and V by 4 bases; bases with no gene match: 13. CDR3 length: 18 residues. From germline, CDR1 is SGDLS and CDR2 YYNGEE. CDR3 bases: TGTGCCAGCAGCCTCTCGCCCAGGGGGCGGGTGGGGGCCAACGTCCTGACTTTC. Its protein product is CASSLSPRGRVGANVLTF.

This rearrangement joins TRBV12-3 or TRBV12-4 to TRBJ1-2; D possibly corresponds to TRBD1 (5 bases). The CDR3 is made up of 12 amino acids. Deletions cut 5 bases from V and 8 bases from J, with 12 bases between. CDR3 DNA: TGTGCCAGCAGTGCTGGGGCCGGCGGCTACACCTTC. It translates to CASSAGAGGYTF.

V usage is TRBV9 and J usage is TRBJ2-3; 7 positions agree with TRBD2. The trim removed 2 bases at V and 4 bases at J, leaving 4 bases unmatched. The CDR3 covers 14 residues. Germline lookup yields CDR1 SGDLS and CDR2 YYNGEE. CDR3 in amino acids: CASSVAGVADTQYF. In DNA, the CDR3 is TGTGCCAGCAGCGTTGCGGGAGTAGCAGATACGCAGTATTTT.

In nucleotides, the CDR3 is TGTGCCACCAGTGAGGGCTACCTCAATGAGCAGTTCTTC. It encodes CATSEGYLNEQFF. V and J are TRBV24-1 and TRBJ2-1; D is unresolved. V shed 4 bases and J shed 6 bases, with 9 bases lying between them. This CDR3 contains 13 residues. Per the germline V gene, CDR1 is KGHDR and CDR2 is SFDVKD.

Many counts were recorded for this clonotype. CDR3 in amino acids: CASSHLVAGNNEQFF. The CDR3 region has the DNA TGCGCCAGCAGCCACCTCGTAGCGGGGAACAATGAGCAGTTCTTC. V and J are TRBV4-1 and TRBJ2-1, with 8 bases matching TRBD2. J lost 5 bases, V lost 3 bases, and 6 bases had no gene match. Germline V gives CDR1 MGHRA, CDR2 YSYEKL. CDR3 size: 15 residues.

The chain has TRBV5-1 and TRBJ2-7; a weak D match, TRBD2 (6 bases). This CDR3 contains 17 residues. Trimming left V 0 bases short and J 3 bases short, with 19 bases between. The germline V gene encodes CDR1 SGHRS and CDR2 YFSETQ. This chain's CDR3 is CASSLAYTAGYLYEQYF. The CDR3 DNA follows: TGCGCCAGCAGCTTGGCCTATACGGCGGGATACCTCTACGAGCAGTACTTC.

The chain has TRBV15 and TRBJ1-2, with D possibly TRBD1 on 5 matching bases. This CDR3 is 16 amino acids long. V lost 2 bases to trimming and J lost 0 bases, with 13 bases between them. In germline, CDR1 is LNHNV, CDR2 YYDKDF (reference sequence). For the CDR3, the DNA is TGTGCCACCAGCAGACCAGGGACCACTACTAACTATGGCTACACCTTC. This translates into CATSRPGTTTNYGYTF.

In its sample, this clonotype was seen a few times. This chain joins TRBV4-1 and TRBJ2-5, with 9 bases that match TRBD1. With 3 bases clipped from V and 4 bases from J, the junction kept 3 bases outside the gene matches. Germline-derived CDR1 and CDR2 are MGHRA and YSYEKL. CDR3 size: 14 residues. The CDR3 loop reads CASSQGQGGETQYF. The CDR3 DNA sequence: TGCGCCAGCAGCCAGGGACAGGGAGGAGAGACCCAGTACTTC.

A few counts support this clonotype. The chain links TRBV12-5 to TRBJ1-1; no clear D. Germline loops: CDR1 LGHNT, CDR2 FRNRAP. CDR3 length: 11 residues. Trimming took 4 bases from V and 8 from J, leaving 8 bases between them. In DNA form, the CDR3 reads TGTGCTAGTGGTTCCGGGATAGAAGCTTTCTTT. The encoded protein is CASGSGIEAFF.

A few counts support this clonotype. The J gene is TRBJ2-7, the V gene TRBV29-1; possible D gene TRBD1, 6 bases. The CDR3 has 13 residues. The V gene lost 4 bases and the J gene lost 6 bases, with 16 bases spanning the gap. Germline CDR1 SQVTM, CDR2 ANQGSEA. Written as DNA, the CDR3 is TGCAGCGTTGGGTTACAGGGACCTCTCGAGCAGTACTTC. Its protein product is CSVGLQGPLEQYF.

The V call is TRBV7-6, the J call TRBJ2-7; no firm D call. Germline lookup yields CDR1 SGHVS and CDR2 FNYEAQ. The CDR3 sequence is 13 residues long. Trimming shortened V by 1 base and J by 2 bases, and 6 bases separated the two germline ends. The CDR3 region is CASSLEVAYEQYF. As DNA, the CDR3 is TGTGCCAGCAGCTTAGAGGTAGCCTACGAGCAGTACTTC.

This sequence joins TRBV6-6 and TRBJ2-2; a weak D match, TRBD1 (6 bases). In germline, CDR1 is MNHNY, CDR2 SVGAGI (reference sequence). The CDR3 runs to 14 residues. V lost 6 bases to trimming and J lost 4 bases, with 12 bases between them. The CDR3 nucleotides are TGTGCCAGCAGAGGTCAGGGGACCACCGGGGAGCTGTTTTTT. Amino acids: CASRGQGTTGELFF.

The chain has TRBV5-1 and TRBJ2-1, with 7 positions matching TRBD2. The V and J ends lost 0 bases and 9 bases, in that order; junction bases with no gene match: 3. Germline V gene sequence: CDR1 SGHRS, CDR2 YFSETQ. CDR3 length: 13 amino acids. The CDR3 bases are TGCGCCAGCAGCTTGGAACCGGGAGGTGAGCAGTTCTTC. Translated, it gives CASSLEPGGEQFF.

This CDR3 reads CATSETGPAGVGELFF. Written as DNA, the CDR3 is TGTGCCACCAGTGAAACGGGCCCGGCGGGGGTCGGGGAGCTGTTTTTT. The gene calls are TRBV24-1 and TRBJ2-2; 7 nucleotides agree with TRBD2. Germline trimming cut 4 bases from V and 7 bases from J; bases unmatched to any gene: 11. The CDR3 has 16 residues. Germline V gene sequence: CDR1 KGHDR, CDR2 SFDVKD.

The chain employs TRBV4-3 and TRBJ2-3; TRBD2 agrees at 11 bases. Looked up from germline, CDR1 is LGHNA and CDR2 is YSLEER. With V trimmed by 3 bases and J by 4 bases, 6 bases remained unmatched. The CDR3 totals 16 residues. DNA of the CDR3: TGCGCCAGCAGCCATACACCGGGACTAGCGGCAGATACGCAGTATTTT. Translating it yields CASSHTPGLAADTQYF.